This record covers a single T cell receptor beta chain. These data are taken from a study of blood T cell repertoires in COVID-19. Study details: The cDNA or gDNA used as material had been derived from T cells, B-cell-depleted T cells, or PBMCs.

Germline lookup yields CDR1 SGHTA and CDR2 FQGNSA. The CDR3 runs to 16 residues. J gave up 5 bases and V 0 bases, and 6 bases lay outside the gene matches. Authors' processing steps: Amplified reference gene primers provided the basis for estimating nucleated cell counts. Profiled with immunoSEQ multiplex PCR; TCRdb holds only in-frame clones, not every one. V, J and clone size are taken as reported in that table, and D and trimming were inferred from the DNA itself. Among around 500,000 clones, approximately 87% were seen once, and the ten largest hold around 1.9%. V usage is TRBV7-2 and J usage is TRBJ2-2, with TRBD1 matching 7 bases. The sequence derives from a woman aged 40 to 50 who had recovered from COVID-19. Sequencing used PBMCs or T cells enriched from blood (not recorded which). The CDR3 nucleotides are TGTGCCAGCAGCTTAGCCCGACGGACAGGTACCGGGGAGCTGTTTTTT. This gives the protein CASSLARRTGTGELFF.